Sequencing of this T cell receptor beta chain was carried out in a study of blood T cell repertoires in COVID-19. Profiled with immunoSEQ multiplex PCR; TCRdb holds only in-frame clones, not every one. The sample has hundreds of thousands of clones, about four fifths seen once. The V end lost 3 bases, the J end lost 2 bases, and 9 bases lay between the germline ends. In germline, CDR1 is SGHTA, CDR2 FQGTGA. The CDR3 is 14 residues long. This sequence was found in a middle-aged woman who had been exposed to COVID-19. The sequenced material came from PBMCs or T cells enriched from blood (not recorded which). The chain has TRBV7-3 and TRBJ2-3; D ambiguous. The chain's CDR3 is CASSFEIATDTQYF. DNA of the CDR3: TGTGCCAGCAGCTTTGAAATAGCCACAGATACGCAGTATTTT.